The 25 T cell receptor beta chains below all came from one sample that was sequenced in a study of cytomegalovirus exposure and HLA in healthy donors. PCR amplification relied on 60 Vbeta primers (plus 13 Jbeta primers). The repertoire was sequenced with immunoSEQ multiplex PCR; TCRdb's copy has only in-frame clones and lacks some. The sample has 95,000 to 110,000 clones, 60% to 75% seen once. Sequences were obtained from PBMCs. The receptors shown here come from a man aged 25 to 45 in good health and CMV-seronegative.

The genes are TRBV5-1 and TRBJ2-5; 8 nucleotides match TRBD2. The germline V gene encodes CDR1 SGHRS and CDR2 YFSETQ. V dropped 4 bases and J dropped 5; count of bases not matched to a gene: 7. The CDR3 is 14 amino acids. CDR3 amino acids: CASSQGTSWETQYF. In nucleotides, the CDR3 is TGCGCCAGCAGCCAGGGGACTAGTTGGGAGACCCAGTACTTC. The whole variable domain, remainder taken from reference TRBV5-1 and TRBJ2-5, is KAGVTQTPRYLIKTRGQQVTLSCSPISGHRSVSWYQQTPGQGLQFLFEYFSETQRNKGNFPGRFSGRQFSNSRSEMNVSTLELGDSALYLCASSQGTSWETQYFGPGTRLLVL.

CDR3: CASSQRTEHEKLFF. For the CDR3, the DNA is TGTGCCAGCAGCCAAAGGACAGAGCATGAAAAACTGTTTTTT. The chain carries TRBV4-2 and TRBJ1-4; D possibly corresponds to TRBD1 (6 bases). Germline V gives CDR1 LGHNA, CDR2 YNFKEQ. The germline V and J ends were trimmed by 2 bases and 6 bases, with 10 bases remaining between them. The CDR3 spans 14 residues.

The chain uses TRBV5-4 and TRBJ2-7; TRBD1 might be the D (6 bases). Between the trimmed V and J ends, which lost 4 bases and 11 bases, there was a span of 22 bases. Germline CDR1 reads SGHNT; CDR2 reads YYREEE (reference sequence). This CDR3 has 14 amino acids. The CDR3 loop reads CASSTYAGTPPKYF. The CDR3 nucleotides are TGTGCCAGCAGCACCTACGCCGGGACACCCCCGAAGTACTTC.

The V call is TRBV6-7, the J call TRBJ2-7; possibly TRBD2 for D (5 bases). TRBV6-7 is an open reading frame whose function is uncertain. The CDR3 spans 15 residues. Trimming stripped 0 bases from V and 2 bases from J, with 11 bases between. The CDR3 coding sequence is TGTGCCAGCAGTTACTCACGAGCGGAGACCTACGAGCAGTACTTC. Translated: CASSYSRAETYEQYF.

The chain couples TRBV10-3 to TRBJ2-5; the match to TRBD1 covers 12 bases. Judging by the DNA end, TRBJ2-7 fits better; the J call may be wrong. This CDR3 is built from 16 residues. CDR1 is ENHRY and CDR2 is SYGVKD in the germline V gene. The CDR3 protein is CAIRGDRGHGVYEQYF. The CDR3 DNA reads TGTGCCATCAGAGGGGACAGGGGGCACGGCGTGTACGAGCAGTACTTC.

This sequence joins TRBV5-1 and TRBJ2-5, with D maybe TRBD1 (5 bases). The ends were cut back, 2 bases at V and 2 bases at J, with 16 bases in the middle. Germline lookup yields CDR1 SGHRS and CDR2 YFSETQ. The CDR3 has 16 amino acids. The CDR3 region is CASSLMAIRGQETQYF. The DNA of the CDR3 is TGCGCCAGCAGCTTAATGGCAATAAGGGGACAAGAGACCCAGTACTTC.

The rearrangement joins TRBV5-4 to TRBJ2-7, with a tentative D call TRBD1 (6 bases). From germline, CDR1 is SGHNT and CDR2 YYREEE (reference sequence). Trimming shortened V by 3 bases and J by 0 bases, and 10 bases separated the two germline ends. The CDR3 runs 14 residues. Written as DNA, the CDR3 is TGTGCCAGCAGCTCCACAGGGAGCTCCTACGAGCAGTACTTC. Encoded protein: CASSSTGSSYEQYF.

This rearrangement joins TRBV9 to TRBJ1-1, with D hard to call. This CDR3 region has 16 residues. Per the germline V gene, CDR1 is SGDLS and CDR2 is YYNGEE. V was cut by 1 base and J by 0 bases, with 13 bases left in between. CDR3 DNA: TGTGCCAGCAGCGTACTAGGCTCCGAGATGAACACTGAAGCTTTCTTT. Protein product: CASSVLGSEMNTEAFF.

The V gene is TRBV5-1, the J gene TRBJ2-1; 7 bases agree with TRBD1. The CDR3 loop spans 15 amino acids. The junction had 9 bases not matched to a gene; V was cut back by 2 bases and J by 7 bases. The germline V gene has CDR1 SGHRS and CDR2 YFSETQ. CDR3 sequence (DNA): TGCGCCAGCAGCTTTGGATTTGGGACAGCTAATGAGCAGTTCTTC. It specifies CASSFGFGTANEQFF.

This clone was seen a single time. The V and J genes are TRBV27 and TRBJ2-3, with 9 bases lining up with TRBD2. Losses at the gene ends were 5 bases for V and 4 bases for J; bases not matched to a gene: 7. The CDR3 loop spans 15 amino acids. CDR1 MNHEY and CDR2 SMNVEV come from the germline V gene (reference sequence). Here the CDR3 DNA reads TGTGCCAGCAGTCTGGGGACTAGCAGGTCAGATACGCAGTATTTT. This encodes CASSLGTSRSDTQYF.

The chain uses TRBV9 and TRBJ2-2, with D hard to call. The CDR3 loop spans 14 amino acids. CDR1 and CDR2 from the germline V gene are SGDLS and YYNGEE. V lost 1 base to trimming and J lost 2 bases, with 6 bases between them. The CDR3 DNA reads as TGTGCCAGCAGCGTAATTTCTAACACCGGGGAGCTGTTTTTT. This gives the protein CASSVISNTGELFF.

The CDR3 sequence is CASSGSNTEAFF. The CDR3 region has the DNA TGCGCCAGCAGCGGGTCGAACACTGAAGCTTTCTTT. The chain couples TRBV10-1 to TRBJ1-1; D is uncertain. The V gene lost 6 bases and the J gene lost 1 base, with 6 bases spanning the gap. From germline, CDR1 is WNHNN and CDR2 SYGVQD (reference sequence). The CDR3 runs to 12 residues.

V usage is TRBV2 and J usage is TRBJ1-1, with D perhaps matching TRBD1 (6 bases). With 4 bases removed from V and 7 bases from J, the gap between germline ends came to 19 bases. Per the germline V gene, CDR1 is SNHLY and CDR2 is FYNNEI. The CDR3 extends over 15 amino acids. CDR3 sequence (DNA): TGTGCCAGCAGTGCGGTACCGGGACACTGGTTTGAAGCTTTCTTT. Translated, it gives CASSAVPGHWFEAFF.

The chain uses TRBV9 and TRBJ2-7; 9 positions match TRBD1. This CDR3 region has 14 residues. Germline CDR1 is SGDLS and CDR2 is YYNGEE. V dropped 4 bases and J dropped 3; count of bases not matched to a gene: 5. The CDR3 is CASSPSTGGYEQYF. DNA for the CDR3: TGTGCCAGCAGCCCCTCGACAGGGGGCTACGAGCAGTACTTC.

This clone was seen a handful of times. V and J are TRBV5-1 and TRBJ2-1; 8 nucleotides agree with TRBD2. CDR1 and CDR2 from the germline V gene are SGHRS and YFSETQ. With 0 bases clipped from V and 7 bases from J, the junction kept 9 bases outside the gene matches. CDR3 size: 16 residues. CDR3 DNA sequence: TGCGCCAGCAGCTTGGAAAGAAGCGGGAGCGGTAATGAGCAGTTCTTC. This encodes CASSLERSGSGNEQFF.

This chain uses TRBV2 with TRBJ1-5; D not resolved. The V and J ends lost 4 bases and 4 bases respectively, with 8 bases between them. Per germline, CDR1 SNHLY and CDR2 FYNNEI. The CDR3 covers 13 residues. CDR3 in amino acids: CASSVGINQPQHF. The CDR3 region has the DNA TGTGCCAGCAGTGTGGGCATAAATCAGCCCCAGCATTTT.

The CDR3 is CASSQDLAGEGTQYF. The CDR3 DNA sequence: TGTGCCAGCAGCCAAGATCTAGCGGGAGAGGGTACGCAGTATTTT. The rearrangement joins TRBV14 to TRBJ2-3, with 10 positions matching TRBD2. CDR1 is SGHDN and CDR2 is FVKESK in the germline V gene. V shed 0 bases, J shed 8 bases, and the junction held 5 bases outside the gene matches. This CDR3 contains 15 residues. Full variable domain (outside the CDR3, taken from reference TRBV14 and TRBJ2-3): EAGVTQFPSHSVIEKGQTVTLRCDPISGHDNLYWYRRVMGKEIKFLLHFVKESKQDESGMPNNRFLAERTGGTYSTLKVQPAELEDSGVYFCASSQDLAGEGTQYFGPGTRLTVL.

The genes are TRBV29-1 and TRBJ1-1; D unclear. Germline V gene data show CDR1 as SQVTM and CDR2 as ANQGSEA. The CDR3 is made up of 11 amino acids. V was cut by 3 bases and J by 6 bases, with 8 bases left in between. The CDR3 region has the DNA TGCAGCGTTGACGGCAGGCCTGAAGCTTTCTTT. Amino acid sequence: CSVDGRPEAFF.

The chain carries TRBV11-3 and TRBJ2-1, with a tentative D call TRBD2 (11 bases). V gave up 5 bases and J gave up 3 bases, with 26 bases separating them. From germline, CDR1 is SGHNT and CDR2 YENEEA. The CDR3 has 19 amino acids. CDR3 protein: CASSIGTGEGTSGYNEQFF. CDR3 DNA sequence: TGTGCCAGCAGCATAGGGACAGGGGAAGGGACTAGCGGCTACAATGAGCAGTTCTTC.

This CDR3 is CASSIQHDTDRNEQFF. In nucleotides, the CDR3 is TGCGCCAGCAGCATTCAGCATGATACGGACAGGAATGAGCAGTTCTTC. The V and J genes are TRBV10-2 and TRBJ2-1, with 7 positions matching TRBD1. Trimming at V came to 6 bases and at J to 7 bases, leaving 15 bases not matched to a gene. The CDR3 totals 16 residues. Germline CDR1 is WSHSY and CDR2 is SAAADI.

The table lists this clone with a few counts. V is TRBV6-6 and J is TRBJ1-4; 7 nucleotides match TRBD1. CDR1 and CDR2 (germline): MNHNY, SVGAGI (reference sequence). The CDR3 contains 15 residues. The trim removed 5 bases at V and 5 bases at J, leaving 8 bases unmatched. This CDR3 is CASSAWDSRNEKLFF. CDR3 DNA sequence: TGTGCCAGCAGTGCCTGGGACAGCCGAAATGAAAAACTGTTTTTT.

This clone turned up a few times. The chain combines TRBV20-1 with TRBJ2-1; D is uncertain. CDR1 and CDR2 (germline): DFQATT, SNEGSKA (reference sequence). There are 9 residues in the CDR3. The V end lost 3 bases, the J end lost 10 bases, and 4 bases lay between the germline ends. CDR3 DNA sequence: TGCAGTGCTAGGGAGGAGCAGTTCTTC. This sequence encodes CSAREEQFF.

V is TRBV19 and J is TRBJ2-7; 8 bases line up with TRBD2. The CDR3 covers 14 residues. The germline gives CDR1 LNHDA, CDR2 SQIVND (reference sequence). The trim removed 2 bases at V and 0 bases at J, leaving 0 bases unmatched. CDR3 sequence (DNA): TGTGCCAGTAGTATACGGGAGGGCTCCTACGAGCAGTACTTC. It yields the protein CASSIREGSYEQYF.

The count of this clone is one. The chain is built from TRBV15 and TRBJ1-5, with a tentative D call TRBD1 (5 bases). V dropped 3 bases and J dropped 7 bases, with 10 bases sitting between them. The CDR3 extends over 13 amino acids. Germline V gives CDR1 LNHNV, CDR2 YYDKDF (reference sequence). The CDR3 here is CATSRSGYQPQHF. The CDR3 coding sequence is TGTGCCACCAGCAGGTCAGGGTACCAGCCCCAGCATTTT.

The chain uses TRBV6-1 and TRBJ2-1, with 12 bases aligning to TRBD2. This CDR3 spans 16 amino acids. In germline, CDR1 is MNHNS, CDR2 SASEGT. J gave up 2 bases and V 3 bases, and 2 bases lay outside the gene matches. CDR3 sequence (DNA): TGTGCCAGCAGTGAGGGACTAGCGGGTCCCTACAATGAGCAGTTCTTC. It codes for CASSEGLAGPYNEQFF.